This T cell receptor (beta chain) was recorded in a study of OX40 agonist ivuxolimab in advanced cancers. Note on this clone: Its matching antigen is unknown.

V was clipped by 1 base and J by 2 bases, with 7 bases between them. The CDR3 extends over 14 amino acids. CDR1 and CDR2 from the germline V gene are SGHTA and FQGNSA. General study points: Mean expanded clone counts were higher in CD8+ than CD4+ T cells.

TCRdb's table, derived via immunoSEQ multiplex PCR, lists solely in-frame clones and lacks some. This table has approximately 59,000 clones, 80% to 90% appearing once. Prior autoimmune disease or systemic immunosuppression barred patients. The material was CD4+ or CD8+ T cells sorted from blood, obtained in a trial of the OX40 agonist ivuxolimab. This clonotype originated in an adult with an advanced solid tumor such as melanoma, head and neck, liver or kidney cancer. The chain uses TRBV7-2 and TRBJ2-3; D is perhaps TRBD1 (5 bases). This CDR3 reads CASSLGQFTDTQYF. CDR3 nucleotide sequence: TGTGCCAGCAGCTTAGGACAGTTCACAGATACGCAGTATTTT.